Below, one T cell receptor (beta chain) is given with its context. This record comes from a study of blood T cell repertoires in COVID-19. Study-level information: T cells, B-cell-depleted T cells, or PBMCs provided the cDNA or gDNA that served as material.

Assay used: immunoSEQ multiplex PCR; TCRdb lists only in-frame clones, some missing. This sample has 290,000 or so clones; about nine tenths occur once, and the top ten carry roughly 2%. The V and J ends lost 6 bases and 2 bases, in that order; junction bases with no gene match: 3. The germline gives CDR1 SGHRS, CDR2 YFSETQ. There are 14 residues in the CDR3. This receptor was taken from a man aged 18 to 30 with active or convalescent COVID-19. The sample taken for sequencing was peripheral blood. J is TRBJ2-3 and V is TRBV5-1; the match to TRBD2 covers 10 bases. The CDR3 sequence is CASTGTSVTDTQYF. The CDR3 DNA sequence: TGCGCCAGCACCGGGACTAGCGTCACAGATACGCAGTATTTT.